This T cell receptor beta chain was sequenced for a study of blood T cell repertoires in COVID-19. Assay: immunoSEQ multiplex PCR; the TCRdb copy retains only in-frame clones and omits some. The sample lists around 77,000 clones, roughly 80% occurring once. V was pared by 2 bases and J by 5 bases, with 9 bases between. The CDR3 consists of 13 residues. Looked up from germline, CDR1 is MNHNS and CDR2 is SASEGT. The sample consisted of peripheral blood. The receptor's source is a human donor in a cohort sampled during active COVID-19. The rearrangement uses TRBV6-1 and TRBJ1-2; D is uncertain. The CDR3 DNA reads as TGTGCCAGCAGTGAATTTGCAGGTTATGGCTACACCTTC. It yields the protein CASSEFAGYGYTF.